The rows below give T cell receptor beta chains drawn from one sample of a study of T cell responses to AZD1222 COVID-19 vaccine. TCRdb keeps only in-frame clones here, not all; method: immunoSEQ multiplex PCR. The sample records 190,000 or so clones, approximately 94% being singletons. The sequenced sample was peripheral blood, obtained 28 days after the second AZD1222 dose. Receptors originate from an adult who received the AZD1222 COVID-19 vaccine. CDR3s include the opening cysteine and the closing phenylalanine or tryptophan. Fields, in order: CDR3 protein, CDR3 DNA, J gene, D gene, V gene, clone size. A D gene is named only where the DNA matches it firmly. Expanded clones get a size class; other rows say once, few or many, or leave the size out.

CASSLISEGAFF	TGTGCCAGCAGCCTAATCTCTGAGGGAGCTTTCTTT	TRBJ1-1	NA	TRBV7-2	NA
CASSTPRQAPPNTQYF	TGTGCCAGCAGCACTCCGAGACAGGCACCACCCAATACGCAGTATTTT	TRBJ2-3	NA	TRBV28	NA
CASSLMGQGNYGYTF	TGTGCCAGCAGCTTGATGGGACAGGGGAACTATGGCTACACCTTC	TRBJ1-2	TRBD1	TRBV5-6	NA
CASSKGALNTEAFF	TGCGCCAGCAGCAAAGGGGCCCTGAACACTGAAGCTTTCTTT	TRBJ1-1	NA	TRBV4-1	NA
CASSEKAPGGGDGYTF	TGTGCCAGCAGTGAAAAAGCCCCGGGGGGAGGGGATGGCTACACCTTC	TRBJ1-2	NA	TRBV6-1	NA
CASSSGLAFETQYF	TGCGCCAGCAGCTCGGGACTAGCCTTCGAGACCCAGTACTTC	TRBJ2-5	TRBD2	TRBV5-1	NA
CASSPPNVYGYTF	TGTGCCAGCTCACCACCGAATGTTTATGGCTACACCTTC	TRBJ1-2	NA	TRBV18	once
CASSVEGVASYNEQFF	TGTGCCAGCAGCGTAGAGGGAGTGGCCTCCTACAATGAGCAGTTCTTC	TRBJ2-1	NA	TRBV9	NA
CSVSGTSGGVDTQYF	TGCAGCGTTTCAGGGACTAGCGGGGGAGTAGATACGCAGTATTTT	TRBJ2-3	TRBD2	TRBV29-1	NA
CASSVEQSGARNTIYF	TGTGCCAGCAGCGTAGAACAGTCAGGGGCAAGAAACACCATATATTTT	TRBJ1-3	NA	TRBV9	once
CASSPPGQGASQYF	TGTGCCAGCAGCCCCCCGGGACAGGGGGCATCCCAGTATTTT	TRBJ2-3	TRBD1	TRBV7-9	NA
CASTLPPREQYF	TGTGCCAGCACCCTACCCCCGCGCGAGCAGTACTTC	TRBJ2-7	NA	TRBV7-2	NA
CSVQQQMNTEAFF	TGCAGCGTCCAACAGCAAATGAACACTGAAGCTTTCTTT	TRBJ1-1	NA	TRBV29-1	NA
CASSEGVSGNTIYF	TGTGCCAGCAGTGAAGGGGTGTCTGGAAACACCATATATTTT	TRBJ1-3	NA	TRBV2	NA
CASSVGPVDTQYF	TGCGCCAGCAGTGTTGGACCGGTGGATACGCAGTATTTT	TRBJ2-3	NA	TRBV10-1	NA
CASTSGQADQPQHF	TGTGCCAGCACCTCCGGACAGGCGGATCAGCCCCAGCATTTT	TRBJ1-5	TRBD1	TRBV6-5	few
CASSDTGTGNGYTF	TGTGCCAGCAGCGACACCGGGACAGGGAATGGCTACACCTTC	TRBJ1-2	TRBD1	TRBV9	NA
CASSFGRNTEAFF	TGTGCCAGCAGTTTTGGTAGGAACACTGAAGCTTTCTTT	TRBJ1-1	NA	TRBV28	NA
CASSTSGSATDTQYF	TGTGCCAGCAGCACCAGCGGGTCCGCCACAGATACGCAGTATTTT	TRBJ2-3	NA	TRBV7-9	NA
CASEFGPGGFGYTF	TGTGCCAGCGAGTTTGGCCCAGGGGGCTTTGGCTACACCTTC	TRBJ1-2	TRBD1	TRBV28	NA
CATSSLSGGSQETQYF	TGTGCCACCAGTTCGTTGAGCGGGGGTTCTCAAGAGACCCAGTACTTC	TRBJ2-5	TRBD2	TRBV24-1	NA
CASSYSSGGGRVQPQHF	TGTGCCAGCAGTTACTCGAGTGGTGGGGGGCGGGTACAGCCCCAGCATTTT	TRBJ1-5	NA	TRBV6-7	NA